These T cell receptor beta chains were read from a single sample in a study of PD-L1 blockade in urothelial cancer. Clones were read by immunoSEQ multiplex PCR, and TCRdb kept only the in-frame ones, dropping some. Of about 110,000 clones in the sample, roughly 88% were seen once. Sample: PBMCs, taken around atezolizumab (anti-PD-L1) treatment. Receptors originate from a man between 50 and 59 years old with urothelial cancer. The CDR3 runs from the conserved cysteine through the conserved F or W. A D gene is named only where the DNA matches it firmly. Size tells how often a clone was seen (once, few, many) or the class of an expanded clone, and some rows leave it out.

TGCAGCGCCAGACACGGATTCAATGAGCAGTTCTTC	CSARHGFNEQFF	TRBV29-1	NA	TRBJ2-1	NA
TGTGCCAGCAGTACAGGGGGGACTGAAGCTTTCTTT	CASSTGGTEAFF	TRBV28	NA	TRBJ1-1	TRBD1
TGTGCCATCAGTGAGTTAGAAAAAAGCGGGACTAGTTTTTACGAGCAGTACTTC	CAISELEKSGTSFYEQYF	TRBV10-3	few	TRBJ2-7	TRBD2
TGTGCCAGCAGAAACCCCGGGGGAACTAATGAAAAACTGTTTTTT	CASRNPGGTNEKLFF	TRBV28	NA	TRBJ1-4	NA
TGTGCCAGCTCACCACGTGGGGAGGGTGAAAAACTGTTTTTT	CASSPRGEGEKLFF	TRBV18	once	TRBJ1-4	NA
TGTGCCAGCAGCTTAGAAGGGGGGGCTCTTGCCGAGCAGTACTTC	CASSLEGGALAEQYF	TRBV7-9	NA	TRBJ2-7	NA
TGTGCCAGCAGTGAAGCGCGACAGGGAGGTGGCTACACCTTC	CASSEARQGGGYTF	TRBV6-1	NA	TRBJ1-2	TRBD1
TGTGCCAGCAGCGTAGGGGACAGCCCCTACGAGCAGTACTTC	CASSVGDSPYEQYF	TRBV9	NA	TRBJ2-7	TRBD1
TGTGCCAGCAGACCAGCTACAGGGACGGCCTCACCCCTCCACTTT	CASRPATGTASPLHF	TRBV28	NA	TRBJ1-6	NA
TGTGCCAGGGAGGCGCCGCTGAACACTGAAGCTTTCTTT	CAREAPLNTEAFF	TRBV6-4	NA	TRBJ1-1	NA